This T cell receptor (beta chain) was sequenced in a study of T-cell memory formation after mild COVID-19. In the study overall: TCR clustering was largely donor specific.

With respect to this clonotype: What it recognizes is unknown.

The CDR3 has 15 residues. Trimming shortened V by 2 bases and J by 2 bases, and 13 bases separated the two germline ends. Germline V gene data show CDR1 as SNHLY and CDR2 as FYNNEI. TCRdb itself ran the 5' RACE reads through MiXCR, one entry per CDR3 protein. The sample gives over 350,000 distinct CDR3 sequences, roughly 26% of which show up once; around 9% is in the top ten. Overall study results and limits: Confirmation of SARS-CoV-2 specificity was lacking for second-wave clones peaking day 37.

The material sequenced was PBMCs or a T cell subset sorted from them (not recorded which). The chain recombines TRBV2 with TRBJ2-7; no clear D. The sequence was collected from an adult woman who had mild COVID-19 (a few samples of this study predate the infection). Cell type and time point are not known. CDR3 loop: CASSEYGGNPYEQYF. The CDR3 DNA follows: TGTGCCAGCAGTGAATACGGTGGGAACCCCTACGAGCAGTACTTC.